This T cell receptor beta chain was obtained from a study of T cell changes during pregnancy in multiple sclerosis. The repertoire was sequenced with immunoSEQ multiplex PCR; TCRdb's copy has only in-frame clones and lacks some. This sample has some 54,000 clones, with 93% found just once. The CDR3 consists of 13 residues. The V gene end was trimmed by 5 bases and the J gene end by 8 bases; junction bases not matched to a gene: 6. Germline CDR1 MNHEY, CDR2 SMNVEV (reference sequence). The sequencing used peripheral blood, collected after pregnancy. The TCR was taken from a female donor with multiple sclerosis, enrolled in a pregnancy study. This chain links TRBV27 with TRBJ2-4, with TRBD1 matching 7 bases. The DNA of the CDR3 is TGTGCCAGCAGTCGGGACAGCGCGGACATTCAGTACTTC. It translates to CASSRDSADIQYF.